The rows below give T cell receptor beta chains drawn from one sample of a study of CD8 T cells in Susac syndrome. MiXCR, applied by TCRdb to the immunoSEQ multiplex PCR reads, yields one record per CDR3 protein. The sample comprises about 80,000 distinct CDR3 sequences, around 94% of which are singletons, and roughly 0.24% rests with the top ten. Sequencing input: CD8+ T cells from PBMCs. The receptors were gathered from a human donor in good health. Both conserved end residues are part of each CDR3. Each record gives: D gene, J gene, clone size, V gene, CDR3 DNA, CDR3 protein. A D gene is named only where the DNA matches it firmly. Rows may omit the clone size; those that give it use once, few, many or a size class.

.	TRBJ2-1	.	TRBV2	TGTGCCAGCAGTGAAGCAGGGTACAATGAGCAGTTCTTC	CASSEAGYNEQFF
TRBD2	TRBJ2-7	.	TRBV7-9	TGTGCCAGCAGCTCGCTAATAGCGGGGACCTACGAGCAGTACTTC	CASSSLIAGTYEQYF
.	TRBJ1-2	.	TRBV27	TGTGCCAGCGGCATTGGGGGCTATGGCTACACCTTC	CASGIGGYGYTF
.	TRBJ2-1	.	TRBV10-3	TGTGCCACCATCTCGGGCTACAATGAGCAGTTCTTC	CATISGYNEQFF
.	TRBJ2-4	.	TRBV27	TGTGCCAGCGTCCCCGCGGGAGCCAAAAACATTCAGTACTTC	CASVPAGAKNIQYF
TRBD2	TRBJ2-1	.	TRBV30	TGTGCCTGGAGACCACGATGGGAGGGCGGGTCCTACAATGAGCAGTTCTTC	CAWRPRWEGGSYNEQFF
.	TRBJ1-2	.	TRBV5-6	TGTGCCAGCAGCTTGGAAGTCGGACAGTATGGCTACACCTTC	CASSLEVGQYGYTF
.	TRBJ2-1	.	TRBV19	TGTGCCAGTAGTCTAGGCGATGAGCAGTTCTTC	CASSLGDEQFF
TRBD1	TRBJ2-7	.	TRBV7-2	TGTGCCAGCAGCTTACCAGGGGGTCTCGTCTACGAGCAGTACTTC	CASSLPGGLVYEQYF
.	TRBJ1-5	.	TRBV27	TGTGCCAGCAAGTCTGGACAAATGCTGGACCAGCCCCAGCATTTT	CASKSGQMLDQPQHF
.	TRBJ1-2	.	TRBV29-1	TGCAGCGTGGGAAGCGGGAGGAACTATGGCTACACCTTC	CSVGSGRNYGYTF
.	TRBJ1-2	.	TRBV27	TGTGCCACCGTCACGGACAGTAAAAATGGCTACACCTTC	CATVTDSKNGYTF
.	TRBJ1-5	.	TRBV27	TGTGCCAGCAGCCCTTGGGCGGTCGGAGGCAATCAGCCCCAGCATTTT	CASSPWAVGGNQPQHF
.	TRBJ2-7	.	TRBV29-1	TGCAGCGTTGAAGATCCGGAGGGTATCGGTTACGAGCAGTACTTC	CSVEDPEGIGYEQYF
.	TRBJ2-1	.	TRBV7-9	TGTGCCAGCAGCTTATCGGGCAGGGGATATAAGGATGGTGAGCAGTTCTTC	CASSLSGRGYKDGEQFF
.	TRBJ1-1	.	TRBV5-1	TGCGCCAGCAGCTTCTATCCAGGGCGGAACACTGAAGCTTTCTTT	CASSFYPGRNTEAFF
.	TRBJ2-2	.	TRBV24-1	TGTGCCACCGGGTCCGGGGAGCTGTTTTTT	CATGSGELFF
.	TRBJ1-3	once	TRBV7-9	TGTGCCAGCAGCTTAATCCCCTTTTCCGGGCCTGGAAACACCATATATTTT	CASSLIPFSGPGNTIYF
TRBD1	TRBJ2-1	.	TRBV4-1	TGCGCCAGCAGCTTGAGGACAGGCTACAATGAGCAGTTCTTC	CASSLRTGYNEQFF